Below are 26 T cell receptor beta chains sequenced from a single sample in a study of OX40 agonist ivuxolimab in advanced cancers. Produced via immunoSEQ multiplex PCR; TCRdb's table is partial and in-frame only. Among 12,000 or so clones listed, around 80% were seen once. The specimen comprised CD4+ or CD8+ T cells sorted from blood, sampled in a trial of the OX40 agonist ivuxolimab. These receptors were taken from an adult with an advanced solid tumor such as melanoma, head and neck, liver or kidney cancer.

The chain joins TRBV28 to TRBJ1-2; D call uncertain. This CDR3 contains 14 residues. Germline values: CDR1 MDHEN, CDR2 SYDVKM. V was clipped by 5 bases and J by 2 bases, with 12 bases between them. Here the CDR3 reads CASSPINNNYGYTF. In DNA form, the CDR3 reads TGTGCCAGCAGTCCGATCAATAACAACTATGGCTACACCTTC.

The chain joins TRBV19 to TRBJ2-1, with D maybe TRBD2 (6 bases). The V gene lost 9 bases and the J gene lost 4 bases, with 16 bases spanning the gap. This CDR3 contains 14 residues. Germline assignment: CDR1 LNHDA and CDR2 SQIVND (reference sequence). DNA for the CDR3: TGTGCCAGCCAACTAGCCCCACCTTACAATGAGCAGTTCTTC. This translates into CASQLAPPYNEQFF.

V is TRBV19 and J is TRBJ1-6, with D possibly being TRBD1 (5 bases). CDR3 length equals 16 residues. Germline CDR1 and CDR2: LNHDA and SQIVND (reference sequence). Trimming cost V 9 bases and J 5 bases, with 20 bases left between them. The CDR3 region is CASNRDPGHHNSPLHF. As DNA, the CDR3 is TGTGCCAGCAACCGGGACCCCGGGCATCATAATTCACCCCTCCACTTT. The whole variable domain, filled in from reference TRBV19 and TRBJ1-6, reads DGGITQSPKYLFRKEGQNVTLSCEQNLNHDAMYWYRQDPGQGLRLIYYSQIVNDFQKGDIAEGYSVSREKKESFPLTVTSAQKNPTAFYLCASNRDPGHHNSPLHFGNGTRLTVT.

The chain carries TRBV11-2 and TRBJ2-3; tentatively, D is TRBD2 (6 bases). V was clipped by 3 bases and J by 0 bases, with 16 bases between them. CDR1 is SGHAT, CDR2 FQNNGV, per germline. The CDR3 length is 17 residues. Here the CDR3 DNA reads TGTGCCAGCAGCTTTCACCCTAGCGTTCCTAGCACAGATACGCAGTATTTT. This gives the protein CASSFHPSVPSTDTQYF.

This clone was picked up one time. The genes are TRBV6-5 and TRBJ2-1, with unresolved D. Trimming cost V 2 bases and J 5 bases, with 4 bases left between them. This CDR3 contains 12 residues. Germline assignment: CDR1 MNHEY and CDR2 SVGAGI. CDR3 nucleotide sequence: TGTGCCAGCAGTTACGGAAACAATGAGCAGTTCTTC. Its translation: CASSYGNNEQFF.

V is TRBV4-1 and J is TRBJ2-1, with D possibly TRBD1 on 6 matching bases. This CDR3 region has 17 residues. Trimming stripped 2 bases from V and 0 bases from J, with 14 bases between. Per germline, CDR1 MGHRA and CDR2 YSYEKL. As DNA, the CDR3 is TGCGCCAGCAGCCAACCGGGACACAGCAGCTCCTACAATGAGCAGTTCTTC. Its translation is CASSQPGHSSSYNEQFF.

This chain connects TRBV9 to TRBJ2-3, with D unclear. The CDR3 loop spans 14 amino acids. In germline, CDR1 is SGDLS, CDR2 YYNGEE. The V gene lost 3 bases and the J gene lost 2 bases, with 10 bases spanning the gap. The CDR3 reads CASSAQIHTDTQYF. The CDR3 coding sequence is TGTGCCAGCAGCGCTCAGATTCACACAGATACGCAGTATTTT.

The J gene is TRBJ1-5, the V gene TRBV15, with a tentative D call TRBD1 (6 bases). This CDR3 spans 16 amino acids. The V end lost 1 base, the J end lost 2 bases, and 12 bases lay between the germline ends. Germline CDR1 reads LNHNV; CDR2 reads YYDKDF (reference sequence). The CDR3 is CATSRGGQGGNQPQHF. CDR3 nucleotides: TGTGCCACCAGCAGAGGGGGGCAGGGCGGCAATCAGCCCCAGCATTTT.

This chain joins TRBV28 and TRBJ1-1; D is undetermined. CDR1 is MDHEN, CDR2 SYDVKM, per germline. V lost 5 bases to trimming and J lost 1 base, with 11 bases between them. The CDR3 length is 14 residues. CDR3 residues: CASSPPSGNTEAFF. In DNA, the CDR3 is TGTGCCAGCAGTCCTCCTTCAGGGAACACTGAAGCTTTCTTT.

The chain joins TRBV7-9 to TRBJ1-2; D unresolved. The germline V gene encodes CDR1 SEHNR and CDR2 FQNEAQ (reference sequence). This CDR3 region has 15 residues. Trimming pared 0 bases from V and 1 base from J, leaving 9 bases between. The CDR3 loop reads CASSLAGTFNYGYTF. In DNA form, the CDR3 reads TGTGCCAGCAGCTTAGCAGGAACCTTTAACTATGGCTACACCTTC.

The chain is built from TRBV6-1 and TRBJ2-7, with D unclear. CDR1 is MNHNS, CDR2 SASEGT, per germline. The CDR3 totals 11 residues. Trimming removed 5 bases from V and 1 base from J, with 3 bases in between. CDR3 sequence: CASSTSYEQYF. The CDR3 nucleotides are TGTGCCAGCAGTACATCCTACGAGCAGTACTTC.

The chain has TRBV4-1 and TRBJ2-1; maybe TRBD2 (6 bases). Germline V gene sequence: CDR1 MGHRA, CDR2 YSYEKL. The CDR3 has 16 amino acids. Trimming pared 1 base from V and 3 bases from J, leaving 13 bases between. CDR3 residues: CASSQGGSGYYNEQFF. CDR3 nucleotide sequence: TGCGCCAGCAGCCAAGGGGGTAGCGGCTACTACAATGAGCAGTTCTTC.

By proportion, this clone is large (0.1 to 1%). The CDR3 DNA sequence: TGTGCCAGCAGCCAAGAGGCAGGTTACGAGCAGTACTTC. It codes for CASSQEAGYEQYF. The chain recombines TRBV4-2 with TRBJ2-7; no clear D. This CDR3 has 13 residues. Between the trimmed V and J ends, which lost 0 bases and 4 bases, there was a span of 7 bases. Germline-derived CDR1 and CDR2 are LGHNA and YNFKEQ.

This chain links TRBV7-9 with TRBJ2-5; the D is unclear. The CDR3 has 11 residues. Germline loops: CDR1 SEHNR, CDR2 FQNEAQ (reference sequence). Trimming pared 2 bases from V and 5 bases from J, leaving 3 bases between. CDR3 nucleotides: TGTGCCAGCAGCTTAACCGAGACCCAGTACTTC. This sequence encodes CASSLTETQYF.

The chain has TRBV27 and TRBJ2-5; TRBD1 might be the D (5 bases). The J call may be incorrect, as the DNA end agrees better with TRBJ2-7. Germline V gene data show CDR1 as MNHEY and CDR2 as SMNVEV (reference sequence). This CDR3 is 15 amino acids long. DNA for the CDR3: TGTGCCAGCAGTTTGACAGTATTCCCTAACTACGAGCAGTACTTC. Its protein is CASSLTVFPNYEQYF.

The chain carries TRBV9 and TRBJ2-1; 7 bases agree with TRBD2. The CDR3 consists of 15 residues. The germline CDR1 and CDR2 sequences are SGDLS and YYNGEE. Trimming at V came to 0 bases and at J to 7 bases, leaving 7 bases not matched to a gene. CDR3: CASSVAGSGWNEQFF. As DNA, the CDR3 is TGTGCCAGCAGCGTAGCCGGTAGCGGGTGGAATGAGCAGTTCTTC.

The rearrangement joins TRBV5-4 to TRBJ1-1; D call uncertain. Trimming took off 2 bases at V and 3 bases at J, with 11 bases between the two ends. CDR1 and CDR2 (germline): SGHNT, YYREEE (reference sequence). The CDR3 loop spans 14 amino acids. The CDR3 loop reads CASSFEGPYTEAFF. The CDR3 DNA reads TGTGCCAGCAGCTTCGAAGGGCCCTACACTGAAGCTTTCTTT.

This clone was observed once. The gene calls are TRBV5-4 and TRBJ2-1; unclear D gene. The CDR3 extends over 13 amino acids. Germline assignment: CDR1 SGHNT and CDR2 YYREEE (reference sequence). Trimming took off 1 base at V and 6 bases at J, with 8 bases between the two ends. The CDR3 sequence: CASSLPPFNEQFF. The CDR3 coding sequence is TGTGCCAGCAGCTTGCCGCCTTTCAATGAGCAGTTCTTC.

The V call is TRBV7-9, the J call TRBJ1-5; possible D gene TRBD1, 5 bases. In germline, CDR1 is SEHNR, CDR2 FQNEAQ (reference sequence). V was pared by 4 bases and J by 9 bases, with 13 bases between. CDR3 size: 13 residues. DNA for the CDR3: TGTGCCAGCAGCTCGACAGCGCGGGGGCCCCAGCATTTT. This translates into CASSSTARGPQHF.

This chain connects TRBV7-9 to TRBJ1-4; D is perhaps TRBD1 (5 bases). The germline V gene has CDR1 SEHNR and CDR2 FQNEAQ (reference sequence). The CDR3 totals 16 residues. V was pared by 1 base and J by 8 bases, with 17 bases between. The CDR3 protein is CASSLVVGPKGEKLFF. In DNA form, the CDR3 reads TGTGCCAGCAGCTTAGTTGTGGGACCCAAGGGGGAAAAACTGTTTTTT.

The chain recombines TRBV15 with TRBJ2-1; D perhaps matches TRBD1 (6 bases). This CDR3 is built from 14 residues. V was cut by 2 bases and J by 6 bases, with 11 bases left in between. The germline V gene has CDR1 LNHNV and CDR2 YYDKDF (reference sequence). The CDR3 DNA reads TGTGCCACCAGCAGATCTCGGGACATCAATGAGCAGTTCTTC. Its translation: CATSRSRDINEQFF.

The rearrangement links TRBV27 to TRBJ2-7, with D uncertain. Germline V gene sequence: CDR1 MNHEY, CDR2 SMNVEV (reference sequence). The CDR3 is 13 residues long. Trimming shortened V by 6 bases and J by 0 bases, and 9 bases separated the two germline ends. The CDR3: CASSSVSSYEQYF. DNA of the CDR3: TGTGCCAGCAGCTCCGTCTCCTCCTACGAGCAGTACTTC.

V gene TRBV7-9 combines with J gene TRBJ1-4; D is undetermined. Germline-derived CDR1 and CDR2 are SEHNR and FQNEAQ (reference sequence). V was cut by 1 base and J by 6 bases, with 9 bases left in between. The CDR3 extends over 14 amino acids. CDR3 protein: CASSLVQLDEKLFF. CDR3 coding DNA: TGTGCCAGCAGCTTAGTACAGCTGGATGAAAAACTGTTTTTT.

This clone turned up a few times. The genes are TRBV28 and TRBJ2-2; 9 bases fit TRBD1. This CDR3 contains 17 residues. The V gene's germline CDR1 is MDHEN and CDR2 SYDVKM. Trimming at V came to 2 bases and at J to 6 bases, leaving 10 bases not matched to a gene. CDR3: CASSLLPGQGVPGELFF. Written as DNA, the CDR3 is TGTGCCAGCAGTTTACTGCCGGGACAGGGTGTTCCCGGGGAGCTGTTTTTT.

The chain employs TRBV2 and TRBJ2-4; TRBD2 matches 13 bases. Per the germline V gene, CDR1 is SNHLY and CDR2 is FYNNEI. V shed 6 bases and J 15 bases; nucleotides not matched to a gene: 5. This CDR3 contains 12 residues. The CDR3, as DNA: TGTGCCAGCAGGGAGACTAGCGGGAGGCCGTACTTC. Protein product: CASRETSGRPYF.

CDR3 nucleotides: TGTGCAAGTCGCTCAGGACAGGGGGCGCTTGGAGATACGCAGTATTTT. It translates to CASRSGQGALGDTQYF. The rearrangement joins TRBV12-2 to TRBJ2-3; TRBD1 is taken as the D call from the table, unchecked against the DNA. TRBV12-2 counts as a pseudogene. CDR3 size: 16 residues.